This T cell receptor beta chain originates from a study of blood T cells in healthy people across ages. Study-wide background: Template switching captured about one barcoded beta molecule per two T cells.

The CDR3 length is 14 residues. The V gene's germline CDR1 is SQVTM and CDR2 ANQGSEA. After removal of 6 bases from V and 5 bases from J, the junction contained 7 bases not matched to a gene. Using a J-beta primer mix together with a sample-barcoded 5' primer, a second PCR was run for roughly 6 to 12 cycles. No fewer than 3 million CDR3-containing paired-end reads came from each sample. One entry per CDR3 protein results from TCRdb running MiXCR on the 5' RACE reads. Of hundreds of thousands of distinct CDR3 sequences detected, about 44% appear once; the ten largest clones hold over 10%. Findings of the study overall: It was not known whether donors were CMV positive (a possible confounder of expanded clonotype changes). Per million T cells, TCR beta diversity dropped roughly linearly as age increased.

This clonotype was seen only a few times. Its antigen is unknown. This chain links TRBV29-1 with TRBJ2-1; 10 bases agree with TRBD1. The sequenced sample was blood. This sequence was found in a man younger than 40 in good health. The CDR3 DNA is TGCAGCGTCGAGGACAGGGGGTACCACAATGAGCAGTTCTTC. It codes for CSVEDRGYHNEQFF.